A single sample gave rise to the 19 T cell receptor beta chains below, sequenced in a study of long-term antiretroviral therapy in people with HIV. Sequencing used immunoSEQ v3.0 at survey level. Produced via immunoSEQ multiplex PCR; TCRdb's table is partial and in-frame only. The sample includes approximately 26,000 clones, 75% to 90% of them seen just once. The sequencing used unsorted PBMCs, collected 2.9 years after starting antiretroviral therapy. These receptors were collected from a middle-aged man with HIV.

The rearrangement links TRBV13 to TRBJ2-7; TRBD1 is a possible D gene (6 bases). There are 16 residues in the CDR3. The ends were cut back, 2 bases at V and 6 bases at J, with 20 bases in the middle. The germline V gene encodes CDR1 PRHDT and CDR2 FYEKMQ (reference sequence). The chain's CDR3 is CASSLSPSRGRGEQYF. The CDR3 bases are TGTGCCAGCAGCTTATCCCCCAGCAGGGGAAGAGGCGAGCAGTACTTC.

V is TRBV6-5 and J is TRBJ2-2; D is possibly TRBD2 (6 bases). V lost 6 bases to trimming and J lost 3 bases, with 14 bases between them. The CDR3 has 15 residues. Germline lookup yields CDR1 MNHEY and CDR2 SVGAGI. CDR3 protein: CASRSPGLYTGELFF. The CDR3 nucleotides are TGTGCCAGCAGGTCCCCGGGACTCTACACCGGGGAGCTGTTTTTT.

In this sample, this clone turned up a few times. J is TRBJ1-1 and V is TRBV5-1; no definite D call. CDR1 SGHRS and CDR2 YFSETQ come from the germline V gene. The CDR3 runs 13 residues. V dropped 0 bases and J dropped 8 bases, with 11 bases sitting between them. The CDR3 loop is CASSLGQTSEAFF. CDR3 bases: TGCGCCAGCAGCTTGGGTCAAACCTCCGAAGCTTTCTTT.

The chain employs TRBV5-6 and TRBJ1-2; maybe TRBD1 (6 bases). Germline V gene lookup returns CDR1 SGHDT and CDR2 YYEEEE. Trimming left V 3 bases short and J 4 bases short, with 16 bases between. The CDR3 covers 15 residues. CDR3 DNA sequence: TGTGCCAGCAGCTGGGAGAGGACAGAAGCCTATGGCTACACCTTC. Protein: CASSWERTEAYGYTF.

This sequence joins TRBV23-1 and TRBJ2-7; D is unresolved. TRBV23-1 is identified as an open reading frame with a role that is uncertain. V dropped 3 bases and J dropped 6 bases, with 3 bases sitting between them. CDR3 length equals 10 residues. CDR3 in amino acids: CASSHSEQYF. The CDR3 DNA is TGCGCCAGCAGTCATTCCGAGCAGTACTTC.

The chain has TRBV5-1 and TRBJ1-1; TRBD1 is a possible D gene (6 bases). V gave up 0 bases and J gave up 11 bases, with 14 bases separating them. The V gene's germline CDR1 is SGHRS and CDR2 YFSETQ. The CDR3 totals 13 residues. The CDR3 sequence is CASSLGPGGPAFF. The DNA of the CDR3 is TGCGCCAGCAGCTTGGGCCCCGGGGGGCCGGCTTTCTTT.

J is TRBJ1-1 and V is TRBV7-8, with D hard to call. The CDR3 totals 13 residues. The V and J ends lost 4 bases and 1 base respectively, with 7 bases between them. Looked up from germline, CDR1 is SGHVS and CDR2 is FQNEAQ. CDR3: CASSSRANTEAFF. The CDR3 DNA reads as TGTGCCAGCAGCTCCCGGGCGAACACTGAAGCTTTCTTT.

This clone was seen just once. This chain joins TRBV6-1 and TRBJ1-1; D is possibly TRBD1 (6 bases). This CDR3 region has 13 residues. In germline, CDR1 is MNHNS, CDR2 SASEGT. Trimming shortened V by 8 bases and J by 2 bases, and 12 bases separated the two germline ends. CDR3: CASDKDRNTEAFF. The CDR3 DNA reads TGTGCCAGCGATAAGGACAGAAACACTGAAGCTTTCTTT.

This clone was seen once. The J gene is TRBJ2-3, the V gene TRBV6-1; TRBD1 matches at 10 bases. Germline lookup yields CDR1 MNHNS and CDR2 SASEGT. Germline trimming cut 9 bases from V and 5 bases from J; bases unmatched to any gene: 5. This CDR3 comprises 13 residues. CDR3 DNA sequence: TGTGCCAGGGGGACAGGGGAGGTAGATACGCAGTATTTT. Translated, it gives CARGTGEVDTQYF.

The V and J genes are TRBV19 and TRBJ1-1, with D possibly being TRBD1 (5 bases). The CDR3 is 12 residues long. Per the germline V gene, CDR1 is LNHDA and CDR2 is SQIVND (reference sequence). Trimming pared 3 bases from V and 4 bases from J, leaving 6 bases between. The CDR3 sequence: CASSMGLTEAFF. As DNA, the CDR3 is TGTGCCAGTAGTATGGGGCTCACTGAAGCTTTCTTT.

The CDR3 nucleotides read TGTGCCAGCTCACCGGGGTTGGGGGACAGGAACGAGCAGTACTTC. Its translation: CASSPGLGDRNEQYF. This sequence joins TRBV18 and TRBJ2-7; 8 bases fit TRBD1. Germline values: CDR1 KGHSH, CDR2 LQKENI. There are 15 residues in the CDR3. V lost 3 bases and J lost 5; bases outside the gene matches: 9.

This clone has more than one count but fewer than ten. The rearrangement links TRBV19 to TRBJ1-2; D is unresolved. The CDR3 length is 13 residues. CDR1 LNHDA and CDR2 SQIVND come from the germline V gene (reference sequence). Between the trimmed V and J ends, which lost 8 bases and 4 bases, there was a span of 14 bases. The CDR3 DNA reads TGTGCCAGTGGACCCAGTGCTTTCTATGGCTACACCTTC. Protein sequence: CASGPSAFYGYTF.

This clone occurred once. The V and J genes are TRBV19 and TRBJ2-3; D is unresolved. The germline V and J ends were trimmed by 5 bases and 0 bases, with 9 bases remaining between them. CDR1 is LNHDA, CDR2 SQIVND, per germline (reference sequence). The CDR3 has 14 residues. The CDR3 DNA reads TGTGCCAGTAGTGGCACAGTTAGCACAGATACGCAGTATTTT. Translating gives CASSGTVSTDTQYF.

The chain couples TRBV11-2 to TRBJ2-3, with TRBD2 matching 8 bases. This CDR3 is built from 16 residues. V trimming: 1 base; J trimming: 3 bases; junction bases outside the gene matches: 6. Germline V CDR1 and CDR2: SGHAT, FQNNGV. The CDR3 spells CASSLGAGGSTDTQYF. In DNA, the CDR3 is TGTGCCAGCAGCTTAGGGGCGGGGGGCAGTACAGATACGCAGTATTTT.

The chain combines TRBV6-5 with TRBJ2-7; TRBD1 is a possible D gene (5 bases). Trimming shortened V by 1 base and J by 2 bases, and 12 bases separated the two germline ends. This CDR3 comprises 15 residues. Germline loops: CDR1 MNHEY, CDR2 SVGAGI. CDR3 coding DNA: TGTGCCAGCAGTTACTTTTCAGGGCCAGCCTACGAGCAGTACTTC. Its translation: CASSYFSGPAYEQYF.

A few counts support this clone. This rearrangement joins TRBV28 to TRBJ2-1; D unresolved. The V end lost 4 bases, the J end lost 5 bases, and 3 bases lay between the germline ends. Per the germline V gene, CDR1 is MDHEN and CDR2 is SYDVKM. CDR3 length: 11 residues. The CDR3 here is CASSYNNEQFF. The CDR3 nucleotides are TGTGCCAGCAGTTATAACAATGAGCAGTTCTTC.

The chain joins TRBV18 to TRBJ1-5; D not resolved. V lost 3 bases to trimming and J lost 7 bases, with 16 bases between them. CDR1 is KGHSH and CDR2 is LQKENI in the germline V gene. The CDR3 runs 15 residues. The CDR3 DNA reads as TGTGCCAGCTCACCGGGAGAGGAACCAGGACAGCCCCAGCATTTT. It is translated as CASSPGEEPGQPQHF.

The V and J genes are TRBV5-8 and TRBJ1-6; D ambiguous. V lost 4 bases to trimming and J lost 7 bases, with 15 bases between them. This CDR3 spans 15 amino acids. Germline V gene data show CDR1 as SGHTS and CDR2 as YDEGEE. CDR3 protein: CASSRTGSGNSPLHF. In DNA, the CDR3 is TGTGCCAGCAGCCGAACCGGAAGTGGGAATTCACCCCTCCACTTT.

The CDR3 loop reads CAWKGGHWETQYF. CDR3 DNA: TGTGCCTGGAAAGGGGGGCATTGGGAGACCCAGTACTTC. This sequence joins TRBV30 and TRBJ2-5; D possibly matches TRBD1 or TRBD2 (6 bases each). Trimming cost V 4 bases and J 5 bases, with 14 bases left between them. Germline values: CDR1 GTSNPN, CDR2 SVGIG (reference sequence). This CDR3 is built from 13 residues.